One and the same sample provided the 8 T cell receptor beta chains below, sequenced in a study of blood T cell repertoires in COVID-19. Clones were sequenced by immunoSEQ multiplex PCR, and TCRdb holds only the in-frame ones, with some missing. In the table there are around 250,000 clones, roughly nine tenths of which are singletons. Sequencing was done on a sample of PBMCs or T cells enriched from blood (not recorded which). All receptors derive from a human donor in a cohort exposed to, infected with or recovered from COVID-19 (not recorded which). The donor label of this sample is uncertain.

The chain joins TRBV5-1 to TRBJ1-2, with 7 bases matching TRBD1. V gave up 5 bases and J gave up 4 bases; unmatched junction bases: 11. The CDR3 runs to 15 residues. Germline V gene data show CDR1 as SGHRS and CDR2 as YFSETQ. The CDR3 DNA sequence: TGCGCCAGCAGAGGCGCCAGGGGGAAGGGCTATGGCTACACCTTC. Translation: CASRGARGKGYGYTF.

This chain uses TRBV21-1 with TRBJ1-2. TRBV21-1 is a listed pseudogene. This CDR3 comprises 13 residues. The CDR3 protein is CASKLPDNYGYTF. CDR3 nucleotides: TGTGCCAGCAAACTCCCCGATAACTATGGCTACACCTTC.

The genes are TRBV4-1 and TRBJ1-5; the match to TRBD1 covers 11 bases. Germline V gene data show CDR1 as MGHRA and CDR2 as YSYEKL. Germline trimming cut 4 bases from V and 7 bases from J; bases unmatched to any gene: 6. This CDR3 contains 15 residues. CDR3 DNA sequence: TGCGCCAGCAGCCGGGGACAGGGGGTCGGGCAGCCCCAGCATTTT. This gives the protein CASSRGQGVGQPQHF.

This chain uses TRBV11-2 with TRBJ1-4, with 7 bases fitting TRBD1. The CDR3 consists of 16 residues. Germline V gives CDR1 SGHAT, CDR2 FQNNGV. With V trimmed by 5 bases and J by 10 bases, 16 bases remained unmatched. In DNA, the CDR3 is TGTGCCAGCAGCCTCCGTCCCCCAGGGGGGATTGGAAAACTGTTTTTT. Amino acids: CASSLRPPGGIGKLFF.

V gene TRBV5-1 combines with J gene TRBJ2-3; possibly TRBD2 for D (6 bases). The V end was cut by 0 bases, the J end by 2 bases, with 10 bases between. The CDR3 contains 15 residues. Germline-derived CDR1 and CDR2 are SGHRS and YFSETQ. The CDR3 bases are TGCGCCAGCAGCTTGGAACGGGGGTTCACAGATACGCAGTATTTT. Its translation is CASSLERGFTDTQYF. Complete variable domain (other parts from reference TRBV5-1 and TRBJ2-3): KAGVTQTPRYLIKTRGQQVTLSCSPISGHRSVSWYQQTPGQGLQFLFEYFSETQRNKGNFPGRFSGRQFSNSRSEMNVSTLELGDSALYLCASSLERGFTDTQYFGPGTRLTVL.

The V gene is TRBV2, the J gene TRBJ2-5, with 10 bases identical to TRBD2. The germline V gene encodes CDR1 SNHLY and CDR2 FYNNEI. CDR3 length: 12 residues. Trimming removed 9 bases from V and 7 bases from J; junction bases left unmatched: 5. CDR3 in amino acids: CASVLAGWTQYF. The CDR3 nucleotides read TGTGCCAGTGTACTAGCGGGGTGGACCCAGTACTTC.

The rearrangement uses TRBV27 and TRBJ1-5; 9 positions agree with TRBD1. The germline CDR1 and CDR2 sequences are MNHEY and SMNVEV (reference sequence). The length of the CDR3 is 17 residues. V was clipped by 5 bases and J by 2 bases; unmatched bases: 10. CDR3 sequence reads: CASSAQTGGYGNQPQHF. The CDR3 DNA follows: TGTGCCAGCAGTGCCCAGACAGGGGGGTATGGCAATCAGCCCCAGCATTTT.

The chain employs TRBV7-9 and TRBJ2-5; 8 bases are shared with TRBD2. V trimming: 0 bases; J trimming: 5 bases; junction bases outside the gene matches: 5. Per germline, CDR1 SEHNR and CDR2 FQNEAQ (reference sequence). There are 15 residues in the CDR3. CDR3 loop: CASSLALAAGETQYF. In DNA form, the CDR3 reads TGTGCCAGCAGCTTAGCACTAGCGGCCGGGGAGACCCAGTACTTC.